Presented here are 27 T cell receptor beta chains from one specimen sequenced in a study of blood T cell repertoires in COVID-19. Profiled with immunoSEQ multiplex PCR; TCRdb holds only in-frame clones, not every one. The table has roughly 80,000 clones, 81% seen once. Sequencing was done on a sample of peripheral blood. All receptors come from a man aged 80 or over with acute or convalescent COVID-19.

The chain couples TRBV2 to TRBJ1-5; D is ambiguous. There are 11 residues in the CDR3. Trimming left V 6 bases short and J 9 bases short, with 9 bases between. From germline, CDR1 is SNHLY and CDR2 FYNNEI. The CDR3 reads CASSYSGPQHF. CDR3 coding DNA: TGTGCCAGCAGCTATAGCGGGCCCCAGCATTTT.

This clone was observed a handful of times. The conserved phenylalanine or tryptophan is not found at the CDR3 terminus, so this likely reflects a read error. The DNA is left out, because the CDR3 cannot be placed on it with certainty; the CDR3 is given as TCRdb lists it. The J gene is TRBJ2-7, the V gene TRBV23-1; the table names TRBD1, a call not compared with the DNA. TRBV23-1 has ORF status, its function being uncertain. The CDR3 region is 12 residues in length, termini included. The CDR3 sequence: CASSQSVTHKEC.

The chain carries TRBV19 and TRBJ2-3; D is possibly TRBD2 (5 bases). The V end was cut by 6 bases, the J end by 0 bases, with 10 bases between. Germline V gene sequence: CDR1 LNHDA, CDR2 SQIVND (reference sequence). This CDR3 contains 14 residues. CDR3 nucleotide sequence: TGTGCCAGTAGGGCGGGTGTAAGCACAGATACGCAGTATTTT. Translation gives CASRAGVSTDTQYF.

This clone was recorded at least ten times. This rearrangement joins TRBV11-2 to TRBJ2-7; 11 nucleotides align to TRBD2. From germline, CDR1 is SGHAT and CDR2 FQNNGV. V lost 5 bases to trimming and J lost 0 bases; unmatched junction nucleotides: 6. There are 16 residues in the CDR3. Here the CDR3 DNA reads TGTGCCAGCAGCAAGGGACTAGCGGCCACCTCCTACGAGCAGTACTTC. This translates into CASSKGLAATSYEQYF.

The V gene is TRBV7-9, the J gene TRBJ2-2, with TRBD1 as a possible D gene (6 bases). This CDR3 contains 17 residues. Trimming removed 4 bases from V and 0 bases from J, with 15 bases in between. Germline values: CDR1 SEHNR, CDR2 FQNEAQ (reference sequence). The CDR3 loop is CASSSYPGQTNTGELFF. In DNA, the CDR3 is TGTGCCAGCAGCTCCTACCCGGGACAAACGAACACCGGGGAGCTGTTTTTT.

The chain employs TRBV7-3 and TRBJ2-1, with 10 bases lining up with TRBD1. Germline CDR1 SGHTA, CDR2 FQGTGA. The CDR3 runs to 16 residues. Trimming at V came to 0 bases and at J to 2 bases, leaving 1 base not matched to a gene. The CDR3 nucleotides are TGTGCCAGCAGCTTAACCGGGACAGGGGCCTACAATGAGCAGTTCTTC. Its translation: CASSLTGTGAYNEQFF.

The rearrangement links TRBV4-2 to TRBJ2-1, with 9 bases lining up with TRBD2. Trimming cost V 4 bases and J 0 bases; bases outside gene matches: 7. The CDR3 consists of 17 residues. Germline V gives CDR1 LGHNA, CDR2 YNFKEQ. DNA for the CDR3: TGTGCCAGCAGCCCCCTCCGTAGCGGGAGCTCCTACAATGAGCAGTTCTTC. This codes for CASSPLRSGSSYNEQFF.

The genes are TRBV2 and TRBJ1-4, with D maybe TRBD1 (5 bases). The CDR3 length is 15 residues. V lost 7 bases to trimming and J lost 10 bases, with 22 bases between them. Germline CDR1 reads SNHLY; CDR2 reads FYNNEI. In DNA form, the CDR3 reads TGTGCCAGCAAGGAGGGGCCCTTATACCCCGGAAAACTGTTTTTT. Its protein product is CASKEGPLYPGKLFF.

V is TRBV3-1 (or the pseudogene TRBV3-2) and J is TRBJ2-7, with TRBD2 matching over 9 bases. This CDR3 comprises 15 residues. Germline V gene lookup returns CDR1 LGHDT and CDR2 YNNKEL (reference sequence). J gave up 1 base and V 4 bases, and 5 bases lay outside the gene matches. The DNA for the CDR3 is TGTGCCAGCAGCCTAACTAGCGGGCAATCCTACGAGCAGTACTTC. Protein sequence: CASSLTSGQSYEQYF.

The chain has TRBV12-3 or TRBV12-4 and TRBJ1-1, with a weak D call TRBD1 (5 bases). The ends were cut back, 0 bases at V and 7 bases at J, with 9 bases in the middle. The CDR3 extends over 13 amino acids. DNA of the CDR3: TGTGCCAGCAGTTTAGCCCAGGGTCTTGAAGCTTTCTTT. This encodes CASSLAQGLEAFF.

The chain uses TRBV18 and TRBJ1-3; the D gene is possibly TRBD1 (6 bases). Germline V gene sequence: CDR1 KGHSH, CDR2 LQKENI. The V end lost 3 bases, the J end lost 0 bases, and 15 bases lay between the germline ends. The CDR3 runs 17 residues. The CDR3 DNA reads TGTGCCAGCTCACCTACGACAGCAGGGGCCTCTGGAAACACCATATATTTT. Translated, it gives CASSPTTAGASGNTIYF.

This CDR3 reads CASSLIGGASNEQFF. The CDR3 DNA sequence: TGTGCCAGCAGCTTAATAGGGGGCGCGAGCAATGAGCAGTTCTTC. This chain connects TRBV11-2 to TRBJ2-1; 7 bases agree with TRBD1. Germline V gives CDR1 SGHAT, CDR2 FQNNGV. The V segment lost 2 bases and the J segment 6 bases; nucleotides outside the gene matches: 7. This CDR3 has 15 amino acids.

This clone came up once. The gene calls are TRBV7-9 and TRBJ2-3, with TRBD1 matching 7 bases. Trimming cost V 6 bases and J 0 bases; bases outside gene matches: 15. The V gene's germline CDR1 is SEHNR and CDR2 FQNEAQ (reference sequence). CDR3 size: 18 residues. Here the CDR3 reads CASSRGRDRVTSTDTQYF. The CDR3 DNA reads TGTGCCAGCAGTCGAGGCCGGGACAGAGTTACTAGCACAGATACGCAGTATTTT.

This clone appeared once. The gene calls are TRBV24-1 and TRBJ2-1; D may be TRBD2 (6 bases). V was pared by 4 bases and J by 0 bases, with 12 bases between. Germline V CDR1 and CDR2: KGHDR, SFDVKD. The CDR3 length is 16 residues. The CDR3 nucleotides are TGTGCCACCAGTGACCCGGGGACTTTCTCCTACAATGAGCAGTTCTTC. Its translation is CATSDPGTFSYNEQFF.

The genes are TRBV4-3 and TRBJ2-7; possibly TRBD1 for D (5 bases). CDR1 LGHNA and CDR2 YSLEER come from the germline V gene. The CDR3 runs to 14 residues. With 11 bases removed from V and 2 bases from J, the gap between germline ends came to 19 bases. CDR3 sequence: CASSPTRVPYEQYF. DNA for the CDR3: TGCGCCTCCTCGCCAACCAGGGTACCCTACGAGCAGTACTTC.

The chain combines TRBV28 with TRBJ2-7, with 9 bases aligning to TRBD1. V was clipped by 5 bases and J by 3 bases; unmatched bases: 8. This CDR3 spans 15 amino acids. Germline V gene sequence: CDR1 MDHEN, CDR2 SYDVKM. The CDR3 here is CASSAPTGGIYEQYF. The CDR3 DNA reads TGTGCCAGCAGTGCCCCGACAGGGGGTATCTACGAGCAGTACTTC.

This clone has a handful of counts. The chain is built from TRBV15 and TRBJ2-2; TRBD2 aligns across 12 bases. Germline CDR1 LNHNV, CDR2 YYDKDF (reference sequence). The CDR3 runs 15 residues. Trimming cost V 1 base and J 6 bases; bases outside gene matches: 0. Written as DNA, the CDR3 is TGTGCCACCAGCAGAGCTAGCGGGAGGGCCGGGGAGCTGTTTTTT. As protein: CATSRASGRAGELFF.

The chain uses TRBV28 and TRBJ2-7; possibly TRBD2 for D (5 bases). The V and J ends lost 1 base and 6 bases respectively, with 13 bases between them. CDR3 length equals 14 residues. Germline lookup yields CDR1 MDHEN and CDR2 SYDVKM. CDR3 amino acids: CASSLYSLRGEQYF. CDR3 nucleotides: TGTGCCAGCAGTTTATACAGTCTACGGGGCGAGCAGTACTTC.

The rearrangement uses TRBV28 and TRBJ1-4, with D tentatively TRBD1 (6 bases). Germline V lookup: CDR1 MDHEN, CDR2 SYDVKM. This CDR3 comprises 15 residues. Trimming removed 3 bases at V and 3 bases at J, with 11 bases between. The CDR3 loop reads CASSFGQLANEKLFF. The CDR3 nucleotides read TGTGCCAGCAGTTTTGGACAGTTAGCTAATGAAAAACTGTTTTTT.

This clone was seen only once. The chain combines TRBV11-2 with TRBJ1-1; maybe TRBD1 (6 bases). The V gene lost 2 bases and the J gene lost 1 base, with 14 bases spanning the gap. The CDR3 totals 16 residues. CDR1 is SGHAT, CDR2 FQNNGV, per germline. CDR3 nucleotides: TGTGCCAGCAGCTTATATGGGGTGGGGGCGAACACTGAAGCTTTCTTT. This gives the protein CASSLYGVGANTEAFF.

This CDR3 reads CASSPGQGEKLFF. The CDR3 bases are TGTGCCAGCTCACCCGGACAGGGAGAAAAACTGTTTTTT. The V gene is TRBV18, the J gene TRBJ1-4; 8 bases align to TRBD1. Germline V gene sequence: CDR1 KGHSH, CDR2 LQKENI. V dropped 3 bases and J dropped 8; count of bases not matched to a gene: 2. The CDR3 extends over 13 amino acids.

This clone came up a few times. The chain recombines TRBV5-1 with TRBJ1-1, with 7 bases matching TRBD1. V was pared by 4 bases and J by 5 bases, with 8 bases of the junction left unmatched. The germline V gene has CDR1 SGHRS and CDR2 YFSETQ. The CDR3 length is 14 residues. The CDR3 sequence is CASSPRQGGTEAFF. CDR3 in DNA: TGCGCCAGCAGCCCTCGACAGGGAGGTACTGAAGCTTTCTTT. Based on the CDR3 plus reference TRBV5-1 and TRBJ1-1, the full variable domain is KAGVTQTPRYLIKTRGQQVTLSCSPISGHRSVSWYQQTPGQGLQFLFEYFSETQRNKGNFPGRFSGRQFSNSRSEMNVSTLELGDSALYLCASSPRQGGTEAFFGQGTRLTVV.

This sequence joins TRBV27 and TRBJ1-4; maybe TRBD1 (6 bases). The germline CDR1 and CDR2 sequences are MNHEY and SMNVEV (reference sequence). V was clipped by 5 bases and J by 7 bases, with 11 bases between them. This CDR3 is 13 amino acids long. CDR3 protein: CASSRGASEKLFF. The CDR3 nucleotides are TGTGCCAGCAGTCGGGGGGCGAGTGAAAAACTGTTTTTT.

The rearrangement uses TRBV28 and TRBJ1-2, with D possibly matching TRBD1 (5 bases). Germline assignment: CDR1 MDHEN and CDR2 SYDVKM. Trimming took off 6 bases at V and 7 bases at J, with 21 bases between the two ends. The CDR3 contains 15 residues. CDR3: CASSLTFMNGAGYTF. The CDR3 DNA reads as TGTGCCAGCAGCCTAACCTTTATGAATGGGGCTGGCTACACCTTC.

V gene TRBV12-3 or TRBV12-4 combines with J gene TRBJ1-5; TRBD1 agrees at 7 bases. V trimming: 6 bases; J trimming: 4 bases; junction bases outside the gene matches: 3. CDR3 length equals 13 residues. The CDR3 sequence: CASRSTGNQPQHF. CDR3 DNA: TGTGCCAGCAGATCGACAGGGAATCAGCCCCAGCATTTT.

This chain uses TRBV5-1 with TRBJ1-1, with 7 bases aligning to TRBD1. The CDR3 contains 15 residues. Germline CDR1 SGHRS, CDR2 YFSETQ. The junction had 10 bases not matched to a gene; V was cut back by 4 bases and J by 4 bases. The CDR3 DNA reads TGCGCCAGCAGCCCCCTACAGGGGTCGGGCACTGAAGCTTTCTTT. As protein: CASSPLQGSGTEAFF.

V and J are TRBV19 and TRBJ2-6; possibly TRBD1 for D (5 bases). V lost 2 bases and J 2 bases, leaving 13 bases between the germline ends. Germline CDR1 is LNHDA and CDR2 is SQIVND (reference sequence). This CDR3 comprises 17 residues. The CDR3 DNA reads TGTGCCAGTAGTATACTCCGGACATTAACTGGGGCCAACGTCCTGACTTTC. It is translated as CASSILRTLTGANVLTF.